The present TCR beta chain was sequenced within a study of blood T cell repertoires in COVID-19. As for the study in general: PBMCs, B-cell-depleted T cells, or T cells provided the cDNA or gDNA that made up the material.

Only in-frame clones appear in the TCRdb table, and some are missing; sequencing was by immunoSEQ multiplex PCR. This table holds 110,000 to 150,000 clones, approximately 90% found once. Per the germline V gene, CDR1 is SGHTA and CDR2 is FQGTGA. CDR3 length: 11 residues. Trimming shortened V by 5 bases and J by 5 bases, and 3 bases separated the two germline ends. The receptor was isolated from a woman of 80 years or more with acute or convalescent COVID-19. This chain links TRBV7-3 with TRBJ1-4; D is undetermined. The sample consisted of peripheral blood. Here the CDR3 reads CASSPNEKLFF. The CDR3 nucleotides are TGTGCCAGCAGCCCAAATGAAAAACTGTTTTTT.